Sequencing of this T cell receptor (beta chain) was carried out in a study of blood T cell repertoires in COVID-19. Study context: Acute-phase and convalescent COVID-19 samples originated in the United States, Italy and Spain. Sample material is recorded as cDNA or gDNA derived from T cells, B-cell-depleted T cells, or PBMCs.

Per the original methods: Reference gene primers were amplified, and this amplification served to estimate nucleated cell counts. Here immunoSEQ multiplex PCR was the method, and the copy in TCRdb shows in-frame clones only, minus some. V and J calls and clone size are given by that table; D and trimming were obtained from the DNA. The table shows about 120,000 clones, with roughly 85% occurring only once. CDR1 and CDR2 (germline): DFQATT, SNEGSKA (reference sequence). This CDR3 region has 11 residues. The germline V and J ends were trimmed by 4 bases and 1 base, with 4 bases remaining between them. This receptor was obtained from a man older than 75 with acute or convalescent COVID-19. The chain uses TRBV20-1 and TRBJ1-1; no firm D call. Sequencing used peripheral blood. The CDR3 DNA reads as TGCAGTGCTAAGCCGAACACTGAAGCTTTCTTT. Protein: CSAKPNTEAFF.